The 16 T cell receptor beta chains below were found in one sample sequenced in a study of control samples from healthy donors and cancer patients. Produced via immunoSEQ multiplex PCR; TCRdb's table is partial and in-frame only. The table has roughly 40,000 clones, roughly 80% seen once. Input material: blood. These receptors were obtained from a man in his 60s in good health.

The V and J genes are TRBV30 and TRBJ2-5; D unresolved. This CDR3 is 12 amino acids long. Trimming cost V 0 bases and J 4 bases, with 6 bases left between them. CDR1 GTSNPN and CDR2 SVGIG come from the germline V gene (reference sequence). The CDR3, as DNA: TGTGCCTGGAGTGTACGTGGAGAGACCCAGTACTTC. Translation gives CAWSVRGETQYF.

Worth noting for this clone: Different DNA sequences within this sample yield the same CDR3. V and J are TRBV28 and TRBJ2-5; TRBD2 agrees at 7 bases. V lost 5 bases and J lost 14; bases outside the gene matches: 14. The CDR3 spans 13 residues. Germline V gene sequence: CDR1 MDHEN, CDR2 SYDVKM. CDR3 loop: CASSPVTSLLRYF. CDR3 nucleotide sequence: TGTGCCAGCAGTCCAGTGACTAGCTTACTACGATACTTC.

This CDR3 reads CASSGSTGTGTREQFF. The CDR3, as DNA: TGTGCCAGCAGTGGTTCCACCGGGACAGGGACGCGTGAGCAGTTCTTC. V is TRBV25-1 and J is TRBJ2-1; TRBD1 agrees at 9 bases. V lost 4 bases, J lost 9 bases, and 13 bases stayed unmatched. The CDR3 is 16 residues long. The germline CDR1 and CDR2 sequences are MGHDK and SYGVNS. Filled out from reference TRBV25-1 and TRBJ2-1, the complete variable domain reads EADIYQTPRYLVIGTGKKITLECSQTMGHDKMYWYQQDPGMELHLIHYSYGVNSTEKGDLSSESTVSRIRTEHFPLTLESARPSHTSQYLCASSGSTGTGTREQFFGPGTRLTVL.

This clone was seen a handful of times. The chain has TRBV6-6 and TRBJ1-6, with a tentative D call TRBD1 (5 bases). The CDR3 loop spans 13 amino acids. The V end was cut by 0 bases, the J end by 10 bases, with 7 bases between. Germline CDR1 and CDR2: MNHNY and SVGAGI (reference sequence). The CDR3 region is CASSYSWGSPLHF. The CDR3 bases are TGTGCCAGCAGTTACTCTTGGGGCTCACCCCTCCACTTT.

The rearrangement uses TRBV7-9 and TRBJ2-1; 8 nucleotides match TRBD2. The CDR3 loop spans 15 amino acids. V shed 5 bases, J shed 3 bases, and the junction held 6 bases outside the gene matches. Looked up from germline, CDR1 is SEHNR and CDR2 is FQNEAQ (reference sequence). DNA of the CDR3: TGTGCCAGCAGCGCCAGCGGGAGTTTCTACAATGAGCAGTTCTTC. It encodes CASSASGSFYNEQFF.

The rearrangement uses TRBV7-7 and TRBJ2-1; D may be TRBD1 (5 bases). This CDR3 has 13 residues. V was cut by 2 bases and J by 6 bases, with 8 bases left in between. Germline V gene lookup returns CDR1 SSHAT and CDR2 FNYEAQ (reference sequence). The CDR3 spells CASSLNRRNEQFF. In DNA form, the CDR3 reads TGTGCCAGCAGCTTAAACAGGCGCAATGAGCAGTTCTTC.

The gene calls are TRBV6-2 or TRBV6-3 and TRBJ2-1; no definite D call. The CDR3 covers 13 residues. Trimming took 2 bases from V and 9 from J, leaving 11 bases between them. CDR1 and CDR2 (germline): MNHEY, SVGEGT. CDR3 amino acids: CASSYPPPLEQFF. The CDR3 DNA reads as TGTGCCAGCAGTTACCCACCCCCGCTTGAGCAGTTCTTC.

V is TRBV18 and J is TRBJ1-4; no clear D. With 5 bases removed from V and 8 bases from J, the gap between germline ends came to 15 bases. CDR3 length: 14 residues. CDR1 KGHSH and CDR2 LQKENI come from the germline V gene. CDR3 in DNA: TGTGCCAGCTCATCGGACGGACGAGGCGAAAAACTGTTTTTT. Its protein product is CASSSDGRGEKLFF. Based on the CDR3 plus reference TRBV18 and TRBJ1-4, the full variable domain is NAGVMQNPRHLVRRRGQEARLRCSPMKGHSHVYWYRQLPEEGLKFMVYLQKENIIDESGMPKERFSAEFPKEGPSILRIQQVVRGDSAAYFCASSSDGRGEKLFFGSGTQLSVL.

The chain links TRBV2 to TRBJ2-4; 11 bases are shared with TRBD2. This CDR3 spans 17 amino acids. V trimming: 2 bases; J trimming: 2 bases; junction bases outside the gene matches: 5. CDR1 is SNHLY, CDR2 FYNNEI, per germline. CDR3 in DNA: TGTGCCAGCAGTGAACTAGCGGGGGGTGGGTCCAAAAACATTCAGTACTTC. Its protein product is CASSELAGGGSKNIQYF.

This sequence joins TRBV7-2 and TRBJ2-1; no firm D call. The CDR3 covers 15 residues. The V gene lost 1 base and the J gene lost 3 bases, with 10 bases spanning the gap. From germline, CDR1 is SGHTA and CDR2 FQGNSA. The CDR3 coding sequence is TGTGCCAGCAGCTTAGTGGGCAGCCACTACAATGAGCAGTTCTTC. Protein sequence: CASSLVGSHYNEQFF. Drawing the rest from reference TRBV7-2 and TRBJ2-1, the complete variable domain is GAGVSQSPSNKVTEKGKDVELRCDPISGHTALYWYRQSLGQGLEFLIYFQGNSAPDKSGLPSDRFSAERTGGSVSTLTIQRTQQEDSAVYLCASSLVGSHYNEQFFGPGTRLTVL.

The rearrangement joins TRBV9 to TRBJ2-1; D remains unclear. The V gene lost 0 bases and the J gene lost 10 bases, with 14 bases spanning the gap. Germline V gene data show CDR1 as SGDLS and CDR2 as YYNGEE. The CDR3 length is 14 residues. The CDR3 here is CASSVDPWTPEQFF. The DNA for the CDR3 is TGTGCCAGCAGCGTAGACCCTTGGACCCCAGAGCAGTTCTTC.

The chain recombines TRBV3-1 (or the pseudogene TRBV3-2) with TRBJ1-3; D unresolved. The CDR3 has 15 residues. Germline V gives CDR1 LGHDT, CDR2 YNNKEL (reference sequence). Trimming took off 1 base at V and 0 bases at J, with 7 bases between the two ends. CDR3 nucleotides: TGTGCCAGCAGCCAAGGCGGAAGCTCTGGAAACACCATATATTTT. As protein: CASSQGGSSGNTIYF.

This clone came up a few times. This chain connects TRBV3-1 (or the pseudogene TRBV3-2) to TRBJ1-5; 7 bases are shared with TRBD1. The CDR3 extends over 16 amino acids. The germline V gene has CDR1 LGHDT and CDR2 YNNKEL (reference sequence). V gave up 4 bases and J gave up 0 bases; unmatched junction bases: 6. CDR3 sequence: CASSPGTVISNQPQHF. In nucleotides, the CDR3 is TGTGCCAGCAGCCCTGGGACAGTGATTAGCAATCAGCCCCAGCATTTT.

The chain joins TRBV7-8 to TRBJ2-5; 7 bases line up with TRBD2. Germline-derived CDR1 and CDR2 are SGHVS and FQNEAQ. J was trimmed by 4 bases and V by 5 bases; bases with no gene match: 13. This CDR3 has 16 residues. The CDR3 region is CASSRESSGVGETQYF. As DNA, the CDR3 is TGTGCCAGCAGCCGAGAGTCCAGCGGGGTTGGAGAGACCCAGTACTTC.

The J gene is TRBJ2-1, the V gene TRBV6-2 or TRBV6-3, with D possibly TRBD2 on 6 matching bases. Trimming shortened V by 5 bases and J by 16 bases, and 27 bases separated the two germline ends. CDR3 length: 15 amino acids. CDR1 is MNHEY, CDR2 SVGEGT, per germline. Here the CDR3 reads CASSIAARTGGAVFF. CDR3 in DNA: TGTGCCAGCAGTATCGCAGCGCGGACTGGAGGGGCAGTTTTCTTC.

The gene calls are TRBV21-1 and TRBJ2-6; the tabulated D call, TRBD1, remains unverified against the DNA. TRBV21-1 counts as a pseudogene. The length of the CDR3 is 23 residues. CDR3 bases: TGTGCCAGCAGCAAAGCAGACCGGGACAGGGGGTTGTACCTTCGCTCTGGGGCCAACGTCCTGACTTTC. This sequence encodes CASSKADRDRGLYLRSGANVLTF.